This T cell receptor beta chain was sequenced for a study of cytomegalovirus exposure and HLA in healthy donors. Germline V gives CDR1 SNHLY, CDR2 FYNNEI. CDR3 size: 12 residues. V shed 5 bases and J 13 bases; nucleotides not matched to a gene: 10. Turning to this clone: Its antigen is unknown.

Primers: 60 Vbeta forward and 13 Jbeta reverse. Profiled with immunoSEQ multiplex PCR; TCRdb holds only in-frame clones, not every one. The sample shows over 150,000 clones, approximately 78% of them seen only once. General observations from the study: A few V segments could not be told apart, such as TRBV6-2 and TRBV6-3, and were left out. Across HLA loci, a later analysis found differing TCR association rates, with DRB1 most and HLA-C fewest. In a later analysis, compared with equally common non-associated chains, HLA-associated beta chains were more expanded.

This TCR derives from a male donor in good health and CMV-seropositive. The sample was PBMCs. The chain uses TRBV2 and TRBJ2-7, with TRBD1 matching 8 bases. The CDR3 protein is CASSSDRAAPYF. DNA for the CDR3: TGTGCCAGCAGTTCGGACAGGGCGGCGCCATACTTC.